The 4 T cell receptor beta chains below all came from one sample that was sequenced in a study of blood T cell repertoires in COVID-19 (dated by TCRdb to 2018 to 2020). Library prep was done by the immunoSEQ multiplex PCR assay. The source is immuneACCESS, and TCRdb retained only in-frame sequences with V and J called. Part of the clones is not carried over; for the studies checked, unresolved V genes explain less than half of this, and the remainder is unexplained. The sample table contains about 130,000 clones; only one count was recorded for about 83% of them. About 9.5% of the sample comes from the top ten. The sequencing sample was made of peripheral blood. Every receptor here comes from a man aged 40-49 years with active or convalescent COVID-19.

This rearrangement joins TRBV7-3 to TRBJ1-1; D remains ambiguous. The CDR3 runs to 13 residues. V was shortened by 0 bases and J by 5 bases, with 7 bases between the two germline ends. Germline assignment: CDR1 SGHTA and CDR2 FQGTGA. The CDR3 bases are TGTGCCAGCAGCTTAACGGAGAGGACTGAAGCTTTCTTT. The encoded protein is CASSLTERTEAFF.

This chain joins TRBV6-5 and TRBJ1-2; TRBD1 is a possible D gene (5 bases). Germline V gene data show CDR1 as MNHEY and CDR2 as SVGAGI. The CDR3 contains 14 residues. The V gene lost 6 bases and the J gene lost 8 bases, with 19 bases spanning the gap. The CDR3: CASSAWGRMEGYTF. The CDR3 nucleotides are TGTGCCAGCAGCGCCTGGGGCAGAATGGAAGGCTACACCTTC.

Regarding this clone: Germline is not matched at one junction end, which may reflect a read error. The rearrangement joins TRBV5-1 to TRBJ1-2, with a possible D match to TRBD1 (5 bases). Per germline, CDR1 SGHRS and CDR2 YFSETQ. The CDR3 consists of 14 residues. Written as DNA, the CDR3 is TGCGCCAGCAGTTTGGATGGGGCAATCTATGGCTACACCTTC. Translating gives CASSLDGAIYGYTF.

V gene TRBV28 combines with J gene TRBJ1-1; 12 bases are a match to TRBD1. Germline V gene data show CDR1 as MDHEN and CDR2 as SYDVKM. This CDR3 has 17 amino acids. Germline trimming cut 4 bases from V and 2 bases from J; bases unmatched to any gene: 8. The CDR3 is CASSCRDRGLENTEAFF. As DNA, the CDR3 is TGTGCCAGCAGTTGCCGGGACAGGGGGCTGGAAAACACTGAAGCTTTCTTT.